This T cell receptor beta chain originates from a study of T-cell memory formation after mild COVID-19. Study overall: TCR clusters were largely donor specific. General study findings and limits: Cross-reactive memory apparently joined, as some responding clones appeared in pre-infection memory. The study found balanced CD4/CD8 in clones contracting day 15 to 85 and a CD4+ lean in later expanders. Still unconfirmed is whether the second-wave clones peaking on day 37 recognized SARS-CoV-2.

Germline V gene lookup returns CDR1 LGHDT and CDR2 YNNKEL (reference sequence). Deletions cut 3 bases from V and 1 base from J, with 12 bases between. The CDR3 consists of 15 residues. MiXCR was run by TCRdb on the 5' RACE reads, yielding one entry per CDR3 protein. In the table there are 300,000 to 400,000 distinct CDR3 sequences, approximately 16% of which are singletons. As regards this clonotype: Antigen: not known.

This chain joins TRBV3-1 and TRBJ1-2; TRBD1 is a possible D gene (5 bases). The sample was PBMCs or a T cell subset sorted from them (not recorded which). This TCR derives from a man aged 18 to 35 who had mild COVID-19 (a few samples of this study predate the infection). Cell type and time point are not known. In DNA form, the CDR3 reads TGTGCCAGCAGCCATAGACGGGGGGATAACTATGGCTACACCTTC. Translating it yields CASSHRRGDNYGYTF.